One and the same sample provided the 7 T cell receptor beta chains below, sequenced in a study of regulatory T cells in long-lasting Graves disease (dated by TCRdb to the early 2020s). Libraries were constructed by multiplex PCR. For sequencing, an Illumina HiSeq 4000 was employed. To build TCR beta libraries, CDR3 regions were amplified by Arm-PCR using iRepertoire HTBI primers. The public reads were quality trimmed at Q25 with fastp and then assembled into clones with MiXCR by TCRdb, keeping productive beta chains. Records with the same CDR3 protein are collapsed into one entry carrying the most frequent genes and DNA. Counted in this sample were about 470,000 distinct CDR3 sequences; around 14% of them appeared once. Jointly, the top ten make up over 15% of the sample. This sample's time point label indicates: newly diagnosed GD, antithyroid drugs for less than 3 months. For both TCR sequencing and RNA sequencing, RNA was extracted from PBMCs in TRIzol.

These data are also associated with another study on T cells in Graves' hyperthyroidism and ophthalmopathy.

Sequencing was performed on peripheral blood mononuclear cells (PBMCs), taken at new diagnosis, from a patient treated with antithyroid drugs. All receptors derive from a woman between 25 and 40 years old with Graves disease. Donor details come from another sample of the same person, matched by shared clones.

V and J are TRBV27 and TRBJ2-7; tentatively, D is TRBD1 (6 bases). This CDR3 region has 15 residues. Trimming pared 5 bases from V and 1 base from J, leaving 15 bases between. CDR1 is MNHEY, CDR2 SMNVEV, per germline (reference sequence). This chain's CDR3 is CASSTGQSPSYEQYF. The CDR3 bases are TGTGCCAGCAGTACCGGACAGAGCCCTTCCTACGAGCAGTACTTC.

This clonotype turned up a few times. V and J are TRBV19 and TRBJ1-1; D call uncertain. The CDR3 runs 15 residues. Germline CDR1 and CDR2: LNHDA and SQIVND (reference sequence). Deletions cut 5 bases from V and 0 bases from J, with 13 bases between. The DNA for the CDR3 is TGTGCCAGTAGTGGGCAGCGCTCCATGAACACTGAAGCTTTCTTT. Protein: CASSGQRSMNTEAFF.

This sequence joins TRBV30 and TRBJ1-2, with 7 nucleotides matching TRBD1. V dropped 0 bases and J dropped 12; count of bases not matched to a gene: 16. CDR1 and CDR2 from the germline V gene are GTSNPN and SVGIG (reference sequence). CDR3 size: 15 residues. The CDR3 DNA reads as TGTGCCTGGAGTGTACTTAGGGACAGCGTACCGAAAGACACCTTC. Translated, it gives CAWSVLRDSVPKDTF.

CDR3 sequence: CSARSSAQNNEQFF. The CDR3 bases are TGCAGTGCTAGATCGAGCGCCCAAAACAATGAGCAGTTCTTC. The rearrangement joins TRBV20-1 to TRBJ2-1, with unresolved D. CDR3 length: 14 residues. The V end lost 2 bases, the J end lost 5 bases, and 13 bases lay between the germline ends. Germline V gene lookup returns CDR1 DFQATT and CDR2 SNEGSKA (reference sequence).

This clonotype was counted ten times or more. The V and J genes are TRBV20-1 and TRBJ2-7; no reliable D call. Trimming took off 4 bases at V and 1 base at J, with 8 bases between the two ends. The CDR3 runs 12 residues. CDR1 is DFQATT, CDR2 SNEGSKA, per germline (reference sequence). The CDR3 region is CSATDGSYEQYF. The CDR3 DNA sequence: TGCAGTGCTACAGACGGATCCTACGAGCAGTACTTC.

This clonotype was recorded a few times. The conserved phenylalanine or tryptophan is not found at the CDR3 terminus, so this likely reflects a read error. The rearrangement joins TRBV7-6 to TRBJ2-3; D is perhaps TRBD2 (5 bases). Trimming took 5 bases from V and 5 from J, leaving 8 bases between them. CDR1 and CDR2 (germline): SGHVS, FNYEAQ. This CDR3 comprises 12 residues. CDR3 residues: CASSEGVDTQYL. The CDR3 bases are TGTGCCAGCAGCGAGGGAGTAGATACGCAGTATTTG.

This clonotype was recorded at least ten times. This chain uses TRBV12-3 or TRBV12-4 with TRBJ2-7; D is perhaps TRBD1 (5 bases). V lost 3 bases and J 4 bases, leaving 13 bases between the germline ends. The CDR3 contains 14 residues. In DNA, the CDR3 is TGTGCCAGCAGTTTCGACAGTACAGCATACGAGCAGTACTTC. Translation: CASSFDSTAYEQYF.